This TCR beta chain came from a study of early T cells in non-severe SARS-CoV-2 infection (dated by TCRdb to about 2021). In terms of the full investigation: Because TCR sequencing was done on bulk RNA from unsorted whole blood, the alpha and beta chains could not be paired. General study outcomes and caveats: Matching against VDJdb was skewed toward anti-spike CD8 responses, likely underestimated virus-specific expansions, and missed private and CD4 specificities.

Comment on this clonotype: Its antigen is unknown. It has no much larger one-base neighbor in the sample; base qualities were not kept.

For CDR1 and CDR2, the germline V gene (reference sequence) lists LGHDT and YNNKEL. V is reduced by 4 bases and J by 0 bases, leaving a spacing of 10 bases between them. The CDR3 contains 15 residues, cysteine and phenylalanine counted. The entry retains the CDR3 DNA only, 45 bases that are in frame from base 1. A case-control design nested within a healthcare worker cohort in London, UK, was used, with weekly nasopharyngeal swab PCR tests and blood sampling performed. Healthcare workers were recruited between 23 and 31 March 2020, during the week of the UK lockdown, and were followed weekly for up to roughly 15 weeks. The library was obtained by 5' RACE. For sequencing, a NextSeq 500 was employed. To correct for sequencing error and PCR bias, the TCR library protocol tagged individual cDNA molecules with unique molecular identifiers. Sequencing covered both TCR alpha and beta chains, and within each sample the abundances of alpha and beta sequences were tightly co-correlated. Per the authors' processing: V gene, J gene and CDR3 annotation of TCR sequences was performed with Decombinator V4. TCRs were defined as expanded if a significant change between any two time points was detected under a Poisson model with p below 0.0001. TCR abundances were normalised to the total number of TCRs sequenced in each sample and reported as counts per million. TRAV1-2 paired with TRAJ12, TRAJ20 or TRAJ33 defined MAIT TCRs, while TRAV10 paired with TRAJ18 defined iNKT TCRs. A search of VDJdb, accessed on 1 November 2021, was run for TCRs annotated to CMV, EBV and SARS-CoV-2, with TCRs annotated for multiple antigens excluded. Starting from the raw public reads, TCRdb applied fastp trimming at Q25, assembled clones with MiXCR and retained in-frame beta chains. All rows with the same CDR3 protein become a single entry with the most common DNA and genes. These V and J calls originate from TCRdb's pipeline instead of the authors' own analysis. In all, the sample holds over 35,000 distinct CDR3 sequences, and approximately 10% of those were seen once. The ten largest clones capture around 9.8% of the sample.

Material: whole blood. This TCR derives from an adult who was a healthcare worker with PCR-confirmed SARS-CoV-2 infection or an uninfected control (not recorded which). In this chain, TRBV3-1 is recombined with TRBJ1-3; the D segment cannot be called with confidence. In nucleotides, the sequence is TGTGCCAGCAGCCTCTCGCGCGACTCTGGAAACACCATATATTTT. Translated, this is CASSLSRDSGNTIYF. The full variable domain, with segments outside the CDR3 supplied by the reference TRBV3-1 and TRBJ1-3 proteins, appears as DTAVSQTPKYLVTQMGNDKSIKCEQNLGHDTMYWYKQDSKKFLKIMFSYNNKELIINETVPNRFSPKSPDKAHLNLHINSLELGDSAVYFCASSLSRDSGNTIYFGEGSWLTVV.